These T cell receptor beta chains were read from a single sample in a study of cytomegalovirus exposure and HLA in healthy donors. Method: immunoSEQ multiplex PCR; TCRdb's copy keeps in-frame clones and lacks some. The table records 85,000 to 100,000 clones, 60% to 75% of them present only once. The sequencing input was PBMCs. These receptors originate from a man in his fifties or sixties in good health and CMV-seronegative. Both conserved end residues are part of each CDR3. Fields, in order: J gene, CDR3 length, V gene, D gene, clone size, CDR3 protein, CDR3 DNA. A D gene is named only where the DNA matches it firmly. A clone size is listed for some rows: how often the clone was seen (once, few, many), or a class if it is expanded.

J: TRBJ2-5
length: 14
V: TRBV13
D: TRBD1
size: NA
CDR3: CASSQTGVRETQYF
DNA: TGTGCCAGCAGCCAGACAGGGGTAAGGGAGACCCAGTACTTC

J: TRBJ1-2
length: 14
V: TRBV2
D: TRBD1
size: NA
CDR3: CASRQTGTVYGYTF
DNA: TGTGCCAGCAGACAGACAGGGACTGTCTATGGCTACACCTTC

J: TRBJ2-1
length: 16
V: TRBV27
D: TRBD2
size: NA
CDR3: CASSFSGGVSYNEQFF
DNA: TGTGCCAGCAGTTTTTCGGGAGGAGTATCCTACAATGAGCAGTTCTTC

J: TRBJ2-3
length: 15
V: TRBV7-2
D: NA
size: few
CDR3: CASSLLSGSTDTQYF
DNA: TGTGCCAGCAGCTTACTTAGCGGCAGCACAGATACGCAGTATTTT

J: TRBJ2-1
length: 19
V: TRBV7-2
D: TRBD2
size: NA
CDR3: CASSQRLAGGTSSYNEQFF
DNA: TGTGCCAGCAGCCAGAGACTAGCGGGAGGGACCAGCTCCTACAATGAGCAGTTCTTC

J: TRBJ2-1
length: 15
V: TRBV15
D: TRBD2
size: NA
CDR3: CATSAGGPTYNEQFF
DNA: TGTGCCACCAGCGCGGGAGGGCCAACCTACAATGAGCAGTTCTTC

J: TRBJ1-2
length: 14
V: TRBV19
D: TRBD1
size: few
CDR3: CASSRQGKNYGYTF
DNA: TGTGCCAGTAGCCGACAGGGGAAAAACTATGGCTACACCTTC

J: TRBJ2-5
length: 14
V: TRBV11-1
D: NA
size: NA
CDR3: CASSWGPREETQYF
DNA: TGTGCCAGCAGCTGGGGCCCAAGGGAAGAGACCCAGTACTTC

J: TRBJ2-1
length: 13
V: TRBV6-4
D: TRBD1
size: NA
CDR3: CASSISDRGEQFF
DNA: TGTGCCAGCAGCATCTCGGACAGGGGGGAGCAGTTCTTC

J: TRBJ1-1
length: 14
V: TRBV19
D: TRBD1
size: NA
CDR3: CASSTGTGGTEAFF
DNA: TGTGCCAGTAGTACCGGGACAGGCGGAACTGAAGCTTTCTTT

J: TRBJ1-4
length: 14
V: TRBV25-1
D: TRBD1
size: NA
CDR3: CASRPTGVNEKLFF
DNA: TGTGCCAGCAGACCGACAGGGGTTAATGAAAAACTGTTTTTT

J: TRBJ1-5
length: 12
V: TRBV28
D: NA
size: NA
CDR3: CASSGGSQPQHF
DNA: TGTGCCAGCAGCGGGGGAAGTCAGCCCCAGCATTTT

J: TRBJ1-1
length: 14
V: TRBV6-6
D: NA
size: NA
CDR3: CASSSWGMNTEAFF
DNA: TGTGCCAGCAGTTCTTGGGGCATGAACACTGAAGCTTTCTTT

J: TRBJ2-3
length: 13
V: TRBV4-1
D: NA
size: NA
CDR3: CASSQREGDTQYF
DNA: TGCGCCAGCAGCCAACGTGAGGGAGATACGCAGTATTTT

J: TRBJ2-7
length: 17
V: TRBV6-1
D: TRBD2
size: once
CDR3: CASSEGTRLPSSYEQYF
DNA: TGTGCCAGCAGTGAAGGGACTAGGCTACCCAGCTCCTACGAGCAGTACTTC

J: TRBJ2-5
length: 14
V: TRBV19
D: NA
size: NA
CDR3: CASSIARATETQYF
DNA: TGTGCCAGTAGTATAGCCAGGGCGACGGAGACCCAGTACTTC

J: TRBJ2-1
length: 17
V: TRBV12-5
D: TRBD2
size: NA
CDR3: CASGLPRGTSGRSEQFF
DNA: TGTGCTAGTGGTTTGCCACGGGGGACTAGCGGGAGGAGTGAGCAGTTCTTC

J: TRBJ2-2
length: 13
V: TRBV7-9
D: NA
size: NA
CDR3: CSSSRQAGGELFF
DNA: TGTTCCAGCAGCCGACAGGCTGGCGGGGAGCTGTTTTTT

J: TRBJ1-3
length: 13
V: TRBV28
D: NA
size: few
CDR3: CASSVPVGDTIYF
DNA: TGTGCCAGCAGTGTCCCTGTAGGGGACACCATATATTTT

J: TRBJ2-1
length: 13
V: TRBV29-1
D: TRBD2
size: few
CDR3: CSAPGLAGDEQFF
DNA: TGCAGCGCTCCGGGACTAGCGGGGGACGAGCAGTTCTTC

J: TRBJ1-2
length: 15
V: TRBV7-2
D: NA
size: NA
CDR3: CASRSFAGANYGYTF
DNA: TGTGCCAGCAGGTCCTTCGCAGGGGCTAACTATGGCTACACCTTC

J: TRBJ2-3
length: 13
V: TRBV10-3
D: TRBD2
size: NA
CDR3: CVIRAGSPDTQYF
DNA: TGTGTCATCAGAGCGGGGAGTCCAGATACGCAGTATTTT

J: TRBJ2-3
length: 13
V: TRBV7-9
D: NA
size: few
CDR3: CASSLDIPDTQYF
DNA: TGTGCCAGCAGCTTAGATATCCCAGATACGCAGTATTTT

J: TRBJ2-1
length: 18
V: TRBV10-3
D: TRBD2
size: NA
CDR3: CAISAPPGLAGGNNEQFF
DNA: TGTGCCATCAGTGCCCCGCCGGGACTAGCGGGAGGGAACAATGAGCAGTTCTTC

J: TRBJ2-7
length: 15
V: TRBV18
D: TRBD2
size: NA
CDR3: CASSPTGTSGYEQYF
DNA: TGTGCCAGCTCACCAACCGGGACTAGCGGCTACGAGCAGTACTTC

J: TRBJ2-5
length: 13
V: TRBV2
D: TRBD2
size: few
CDR3: CASSERLAETQYF
DNA: TGTGCCAGCAGTGAGCGACTAGCTGAGACCCAGTACTTC

J: TRBJ2-4
length: 15
V: TRBV30
D: NA
size: NA
CDR3: CAWSRCGVGANIQYF
DNA: TGTGCCTGGAGCCGATGCGGAGTTGGGGCAAACATTCAGTACTTC

J: TRBJ1-1
length: 16
V: TRBV5-1
D: TRBD1
size: NA
CDR3: CASSLGDRVTNTEAFF
DNA: TGCGCCAGCAGCTTGGGAGACAGGGTGACGAACACTGAAGCTTTCTTT

J: TRBJ1-1
length: 16
V: TRBV7-6
D: NA
size: NA
CDR3: CASSLAGKGGSTEAFF
DNA: TGTGCCAGCAGCTTAGCAGGCAAGGGAGGGAGCACTGAAGCTTTCTTT

J: TRBJ1-1
length: 11
V: TRBV23-1
D: NA
size: NA
CDR3: CAIKGGTEAFF
DNA: TGCGCCATCAAGGGGGGGACTGAAGCTTTCTTT